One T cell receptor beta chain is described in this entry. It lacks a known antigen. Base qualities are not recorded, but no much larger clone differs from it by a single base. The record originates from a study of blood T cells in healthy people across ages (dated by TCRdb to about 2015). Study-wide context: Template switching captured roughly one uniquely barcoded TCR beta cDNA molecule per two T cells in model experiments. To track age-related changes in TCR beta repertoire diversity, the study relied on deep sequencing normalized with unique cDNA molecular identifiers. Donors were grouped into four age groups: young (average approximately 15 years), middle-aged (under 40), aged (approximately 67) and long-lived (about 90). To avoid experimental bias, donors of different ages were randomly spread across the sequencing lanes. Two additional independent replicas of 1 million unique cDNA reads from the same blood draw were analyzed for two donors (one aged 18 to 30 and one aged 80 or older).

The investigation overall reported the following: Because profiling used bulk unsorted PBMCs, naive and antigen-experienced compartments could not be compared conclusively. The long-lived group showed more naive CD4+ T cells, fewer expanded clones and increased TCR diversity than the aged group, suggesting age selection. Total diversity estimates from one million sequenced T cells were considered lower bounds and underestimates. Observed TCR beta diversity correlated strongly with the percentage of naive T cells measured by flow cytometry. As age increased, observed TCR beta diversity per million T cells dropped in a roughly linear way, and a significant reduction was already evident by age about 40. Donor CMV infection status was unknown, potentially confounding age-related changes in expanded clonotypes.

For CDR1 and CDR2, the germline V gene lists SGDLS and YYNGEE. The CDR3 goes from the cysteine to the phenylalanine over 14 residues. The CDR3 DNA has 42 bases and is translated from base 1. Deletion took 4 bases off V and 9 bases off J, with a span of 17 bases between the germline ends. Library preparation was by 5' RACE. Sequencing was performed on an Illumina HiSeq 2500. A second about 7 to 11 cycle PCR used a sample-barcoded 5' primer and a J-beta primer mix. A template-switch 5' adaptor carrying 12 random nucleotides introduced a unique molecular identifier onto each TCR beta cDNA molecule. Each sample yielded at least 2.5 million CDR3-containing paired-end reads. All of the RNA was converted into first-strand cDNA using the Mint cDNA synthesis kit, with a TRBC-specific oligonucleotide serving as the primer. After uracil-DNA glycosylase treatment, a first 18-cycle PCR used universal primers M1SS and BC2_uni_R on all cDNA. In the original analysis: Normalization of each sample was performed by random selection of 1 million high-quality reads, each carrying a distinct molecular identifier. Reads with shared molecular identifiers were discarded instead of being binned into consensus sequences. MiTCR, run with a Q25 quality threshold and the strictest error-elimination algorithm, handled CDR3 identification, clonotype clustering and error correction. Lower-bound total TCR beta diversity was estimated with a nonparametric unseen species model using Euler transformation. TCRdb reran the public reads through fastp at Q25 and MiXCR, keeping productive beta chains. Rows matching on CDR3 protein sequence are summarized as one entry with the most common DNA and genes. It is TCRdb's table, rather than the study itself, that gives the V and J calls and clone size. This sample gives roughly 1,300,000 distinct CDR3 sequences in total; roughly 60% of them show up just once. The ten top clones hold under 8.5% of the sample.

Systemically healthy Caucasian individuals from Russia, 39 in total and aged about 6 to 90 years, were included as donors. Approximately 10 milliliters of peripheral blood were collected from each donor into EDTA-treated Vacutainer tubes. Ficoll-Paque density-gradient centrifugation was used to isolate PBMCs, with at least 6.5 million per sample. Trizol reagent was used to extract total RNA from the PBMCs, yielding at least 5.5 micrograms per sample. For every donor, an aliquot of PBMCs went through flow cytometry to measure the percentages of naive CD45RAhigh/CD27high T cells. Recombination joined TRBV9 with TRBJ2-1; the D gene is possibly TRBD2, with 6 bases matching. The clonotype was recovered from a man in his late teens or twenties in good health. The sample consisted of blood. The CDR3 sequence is CASSLRSSSGEQFF. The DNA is TGTGCCAGCAGCCTCCGATCCAGTAGCGGTGAGCAGTTCTTC.